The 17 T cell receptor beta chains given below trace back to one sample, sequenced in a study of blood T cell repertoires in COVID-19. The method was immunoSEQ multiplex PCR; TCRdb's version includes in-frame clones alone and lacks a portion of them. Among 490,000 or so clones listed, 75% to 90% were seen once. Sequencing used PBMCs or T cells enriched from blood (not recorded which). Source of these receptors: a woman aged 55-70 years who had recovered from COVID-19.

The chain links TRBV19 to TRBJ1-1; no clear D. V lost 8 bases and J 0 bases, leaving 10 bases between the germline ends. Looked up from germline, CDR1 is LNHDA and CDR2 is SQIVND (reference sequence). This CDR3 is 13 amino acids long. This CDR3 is CASHGSLNTEAFF. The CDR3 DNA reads TGTGCCAGTCACGGTAGCCTGAACACTGAAGCTTTCTTT.

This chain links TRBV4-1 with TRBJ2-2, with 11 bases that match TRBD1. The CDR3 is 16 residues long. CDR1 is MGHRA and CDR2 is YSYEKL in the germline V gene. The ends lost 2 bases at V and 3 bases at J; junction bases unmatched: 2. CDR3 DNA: TGCGCCAGCAGCCAATGGACAGGGGGCCACACCGGGGAGCTGTTTTTT. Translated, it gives CASSQWTGGHTGELFF.

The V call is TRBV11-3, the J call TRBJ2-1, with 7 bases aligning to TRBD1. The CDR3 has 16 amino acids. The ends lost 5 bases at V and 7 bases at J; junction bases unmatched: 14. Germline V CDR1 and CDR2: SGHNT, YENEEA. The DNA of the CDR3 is TGTGCCAGCAGCCGTCGCGCCCGACAGGGAGTAAATGAGCAGTTCTTC. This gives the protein CASSRRARQGVNEQFF. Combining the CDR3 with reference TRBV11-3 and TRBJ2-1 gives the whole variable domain EAGVVQSPRYKIIEKKQPVAFWCNPISGHNTLYWYLQNLGQGPELLIRYENEEAVDDSQLPKDRFSAERLKGVDSTLKIQPAELGDSAVYLCASSRRARQGVNEQFFGPGTRLTVL.

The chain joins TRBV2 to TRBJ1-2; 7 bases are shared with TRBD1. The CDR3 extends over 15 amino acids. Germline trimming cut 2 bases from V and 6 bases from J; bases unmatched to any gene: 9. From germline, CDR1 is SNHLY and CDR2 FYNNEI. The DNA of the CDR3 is TGTGCCAGCAGTGAACCAACCGGGACAGCTAATGGCTACACCTTC. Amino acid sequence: CASSEPTGTANGYTF.

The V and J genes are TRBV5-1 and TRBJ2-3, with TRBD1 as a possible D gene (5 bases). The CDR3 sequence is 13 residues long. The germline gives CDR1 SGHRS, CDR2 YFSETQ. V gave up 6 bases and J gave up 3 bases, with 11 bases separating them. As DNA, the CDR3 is TGCGCCAGCACGCAGGGTTCGACAGATACGCAGTATTTT. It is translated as CASTQGSTDTQYF.

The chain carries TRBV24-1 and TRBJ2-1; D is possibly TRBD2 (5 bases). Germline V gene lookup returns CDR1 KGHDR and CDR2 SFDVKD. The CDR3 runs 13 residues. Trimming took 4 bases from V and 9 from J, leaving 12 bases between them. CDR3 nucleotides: TGTGCCACCAGTGACCTCGGCCGGGGTGAGCAGTTCTTC. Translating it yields CATSDLGRGEQFF.

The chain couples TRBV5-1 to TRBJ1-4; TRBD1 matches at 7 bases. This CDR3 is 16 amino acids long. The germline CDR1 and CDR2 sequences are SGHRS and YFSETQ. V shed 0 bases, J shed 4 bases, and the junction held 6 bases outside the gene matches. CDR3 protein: CASSLGGGSYNEKLFF. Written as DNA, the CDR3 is TGCGCCAGCAGCTTGGGAGGGGGCAGCTATAATGAAAAACTGTTTTTT.

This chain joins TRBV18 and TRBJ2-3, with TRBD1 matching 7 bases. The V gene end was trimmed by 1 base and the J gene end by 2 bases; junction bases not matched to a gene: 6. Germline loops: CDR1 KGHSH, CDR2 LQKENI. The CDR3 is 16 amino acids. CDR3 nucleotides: TGTGCCAGCTCACCACTCGGGCAGGGGGTCACAGATACGCAGTATTTT. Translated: CASSPLGQGVTDTQYF.

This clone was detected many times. This CDR3 reads CASSGQGRYGYTF. The DNA of the CDR3 is TGTGCCAGCAGTGGACAGGGACGGTATGGCTACACCTTC. The chain joins TRBV7-2 to TRBJ1-2; 8 bases line up with TRBD1. The CDR3 length is 13 residues. Germline V gene sequence: CDR1 SGHTA, CDR2 FQGNSA. V trimming: 6 bases; J trimming: 5 bases; junction bases outside the gene matches: 5.

The CDR3 nucleotides read TGCGCCAGCAGCTTGGGCCCTTCAGGGGATGGCACTGAAGCTTTCTTT. It translates to CASSLGPSGDGTEAFF. J is TRBJ1-1 and V is TRBV5-1, with D perhaps matching TRBD1 (6 bases). V lost 0 bases and J 4 bases, leaving 16 bases between the germline ends. The CDR3 contains 16 residues. Germline lookup yields CDR1 SGHRS and CDR2 YFSETQ.

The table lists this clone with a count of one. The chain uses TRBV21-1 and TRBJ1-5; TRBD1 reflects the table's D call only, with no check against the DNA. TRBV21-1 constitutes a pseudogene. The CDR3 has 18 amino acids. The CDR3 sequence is CASSKRPGVPNHDQPQHF. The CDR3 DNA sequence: TGTGCCAGCAGCAAAAGGCCAGGGGTTCCCAATCATGATCAGCCCCAGCATTTT.

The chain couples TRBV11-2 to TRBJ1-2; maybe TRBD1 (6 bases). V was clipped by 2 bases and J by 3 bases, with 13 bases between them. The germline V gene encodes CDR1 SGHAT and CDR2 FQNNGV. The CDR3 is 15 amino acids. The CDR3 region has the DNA TGTGCCAGCAGCTTAATGGGCAGGGGAGACTATGGCTACACCTTC. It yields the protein CASSLMGRGDYGYTF.

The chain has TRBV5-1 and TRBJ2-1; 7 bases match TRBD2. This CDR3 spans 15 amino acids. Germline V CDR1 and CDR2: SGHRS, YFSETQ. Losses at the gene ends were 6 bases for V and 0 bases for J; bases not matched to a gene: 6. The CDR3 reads CASTGTSDSYNEQFF. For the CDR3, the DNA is TGCGCCAGCACCGGAACTAGCGACTCCTACAATGAGCAGTTCTTC.

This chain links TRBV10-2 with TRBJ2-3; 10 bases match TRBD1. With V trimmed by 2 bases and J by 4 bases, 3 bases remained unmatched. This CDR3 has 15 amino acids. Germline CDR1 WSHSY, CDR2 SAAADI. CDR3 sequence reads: CASSEGQGGSDTQYF. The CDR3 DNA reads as TGCGCCAGCAGTGAGGGACAGGGGGGTTCAGATACGCAGTATTTT.

The CDR3 DNA is TGTGCCAGTAGTATTAGGGGATCGGCCTATGGCTACACCTTC. The encoded protein is CASSIRGSAYGYTF. The chain is built from TRBV19 and TRBJ1-2; possible D gene TRBD1, 5 bases. Trimming stripped 3 bases from V and 4 bases from J, with 12 bases between. This CDR3 has 14 amino acids. Germline CDR1 is LNHDA and CDR2 is SQIVND (reference sequence).

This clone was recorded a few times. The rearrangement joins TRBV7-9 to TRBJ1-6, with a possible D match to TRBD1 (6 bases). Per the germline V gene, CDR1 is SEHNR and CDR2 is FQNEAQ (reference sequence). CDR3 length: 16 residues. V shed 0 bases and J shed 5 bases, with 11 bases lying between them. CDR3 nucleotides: TGTGCCAGCAGCTTAGCCACAGGGCAGAATAATTCACCCCTCCACTTT. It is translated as CASSLATGQNNSPLHF.

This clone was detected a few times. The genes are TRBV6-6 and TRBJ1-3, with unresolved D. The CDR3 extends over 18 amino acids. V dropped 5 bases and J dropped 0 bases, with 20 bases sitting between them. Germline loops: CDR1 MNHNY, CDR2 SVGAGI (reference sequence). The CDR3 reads CASSLGVRELPSGNTIYF. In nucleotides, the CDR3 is TGTGCCAGCAGTCTAGGAGTTCGAGAGCTACCCTCTGGAAACACCATATATTTT.